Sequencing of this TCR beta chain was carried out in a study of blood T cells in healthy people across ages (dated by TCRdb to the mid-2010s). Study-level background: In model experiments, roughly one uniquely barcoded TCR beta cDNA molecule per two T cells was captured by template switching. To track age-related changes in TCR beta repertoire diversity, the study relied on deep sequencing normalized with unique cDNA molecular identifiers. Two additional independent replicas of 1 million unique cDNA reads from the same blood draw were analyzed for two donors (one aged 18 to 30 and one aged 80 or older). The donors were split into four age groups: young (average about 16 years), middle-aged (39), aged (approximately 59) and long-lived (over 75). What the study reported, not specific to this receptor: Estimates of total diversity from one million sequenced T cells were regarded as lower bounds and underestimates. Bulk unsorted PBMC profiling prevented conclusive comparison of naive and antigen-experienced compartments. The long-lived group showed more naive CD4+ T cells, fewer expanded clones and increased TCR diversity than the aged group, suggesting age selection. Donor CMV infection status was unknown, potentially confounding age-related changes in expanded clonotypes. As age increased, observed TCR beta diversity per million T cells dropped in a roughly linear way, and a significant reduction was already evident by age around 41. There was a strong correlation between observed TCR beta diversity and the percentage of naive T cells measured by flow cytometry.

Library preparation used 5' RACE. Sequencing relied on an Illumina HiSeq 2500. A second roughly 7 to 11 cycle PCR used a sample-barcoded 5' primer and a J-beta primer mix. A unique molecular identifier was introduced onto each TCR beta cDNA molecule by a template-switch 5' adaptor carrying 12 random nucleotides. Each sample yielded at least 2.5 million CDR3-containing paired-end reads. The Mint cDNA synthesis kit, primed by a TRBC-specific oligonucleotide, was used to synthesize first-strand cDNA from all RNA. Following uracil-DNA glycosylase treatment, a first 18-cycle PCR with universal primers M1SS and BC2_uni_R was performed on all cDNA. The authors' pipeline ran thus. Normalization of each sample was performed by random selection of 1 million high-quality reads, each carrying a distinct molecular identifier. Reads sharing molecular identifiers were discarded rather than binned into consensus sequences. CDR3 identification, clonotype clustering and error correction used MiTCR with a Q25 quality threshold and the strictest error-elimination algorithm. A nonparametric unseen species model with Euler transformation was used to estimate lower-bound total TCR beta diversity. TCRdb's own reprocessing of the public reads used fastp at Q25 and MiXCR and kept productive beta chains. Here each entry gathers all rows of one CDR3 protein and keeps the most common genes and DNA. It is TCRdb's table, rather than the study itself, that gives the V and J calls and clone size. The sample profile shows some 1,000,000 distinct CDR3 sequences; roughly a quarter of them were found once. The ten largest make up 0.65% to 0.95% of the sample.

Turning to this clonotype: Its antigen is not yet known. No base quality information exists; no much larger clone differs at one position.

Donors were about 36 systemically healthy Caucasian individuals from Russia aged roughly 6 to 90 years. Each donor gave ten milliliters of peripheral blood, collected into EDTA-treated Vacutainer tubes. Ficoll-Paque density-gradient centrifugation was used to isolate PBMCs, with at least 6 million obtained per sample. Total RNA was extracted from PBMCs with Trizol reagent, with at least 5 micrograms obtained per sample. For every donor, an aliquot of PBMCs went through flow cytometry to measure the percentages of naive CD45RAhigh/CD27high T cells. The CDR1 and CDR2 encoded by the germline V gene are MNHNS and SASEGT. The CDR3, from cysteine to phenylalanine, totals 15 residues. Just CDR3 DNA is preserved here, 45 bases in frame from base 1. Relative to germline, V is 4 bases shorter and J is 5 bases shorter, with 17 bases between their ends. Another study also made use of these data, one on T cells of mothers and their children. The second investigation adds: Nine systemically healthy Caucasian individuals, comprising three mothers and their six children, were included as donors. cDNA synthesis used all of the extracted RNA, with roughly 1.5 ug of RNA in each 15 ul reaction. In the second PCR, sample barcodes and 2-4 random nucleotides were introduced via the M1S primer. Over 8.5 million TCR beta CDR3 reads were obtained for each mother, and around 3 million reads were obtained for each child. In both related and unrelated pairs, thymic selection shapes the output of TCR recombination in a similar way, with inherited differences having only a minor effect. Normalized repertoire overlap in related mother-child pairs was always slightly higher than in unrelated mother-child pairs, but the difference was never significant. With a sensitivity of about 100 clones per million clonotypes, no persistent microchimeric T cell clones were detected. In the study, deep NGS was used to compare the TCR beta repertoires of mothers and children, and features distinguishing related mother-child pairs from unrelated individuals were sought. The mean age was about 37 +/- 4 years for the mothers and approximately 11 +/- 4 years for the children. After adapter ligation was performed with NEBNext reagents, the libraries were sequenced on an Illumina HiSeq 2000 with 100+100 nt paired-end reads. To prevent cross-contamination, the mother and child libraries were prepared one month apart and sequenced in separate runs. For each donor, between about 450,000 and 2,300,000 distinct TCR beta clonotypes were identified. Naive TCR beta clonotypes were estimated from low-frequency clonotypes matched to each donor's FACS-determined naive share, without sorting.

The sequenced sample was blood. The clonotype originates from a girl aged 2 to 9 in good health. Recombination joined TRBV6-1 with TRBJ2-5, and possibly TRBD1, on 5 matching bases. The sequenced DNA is TGTGCCAGCAGTGGGGGCGGCTTAACCAAGGAGACCCAGTACTTC. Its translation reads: CASSGGGLTKETQYF.